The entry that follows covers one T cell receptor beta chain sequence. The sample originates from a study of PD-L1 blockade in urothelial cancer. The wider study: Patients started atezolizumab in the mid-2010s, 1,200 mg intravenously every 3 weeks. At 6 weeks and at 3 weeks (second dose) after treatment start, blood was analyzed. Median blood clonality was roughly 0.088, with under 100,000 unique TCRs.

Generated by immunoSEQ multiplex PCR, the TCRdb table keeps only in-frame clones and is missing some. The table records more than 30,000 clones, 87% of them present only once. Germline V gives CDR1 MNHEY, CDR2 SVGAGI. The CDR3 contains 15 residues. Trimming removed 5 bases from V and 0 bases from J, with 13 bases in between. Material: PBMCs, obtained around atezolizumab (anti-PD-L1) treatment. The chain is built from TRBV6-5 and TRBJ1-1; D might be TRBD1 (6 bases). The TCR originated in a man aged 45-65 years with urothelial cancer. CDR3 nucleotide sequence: TGTGCCAGCAGTACCGACAGGACTTTGAACACTGAAGCTTTCTTT. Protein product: CASSTDRTLNTEAFF.